This entry lists 22 T cell receptor beta chains sequenced from one sample in a study of blood T cell repertoires in COVID-19. Using immunoSEQ multiplex PCR, the repertoire was profiled, and TCRdb retains in-frame clones only, with some absent. The table has approximately 250,000 clones, roughly 86% seen once. Sequencing used peripheral blood. These receptors were obtained from a woman older than 75 with COVID-19, enrolled during active disease.

V and J are TRBV18 and TRBJ2-5; the D gene is possibly TRBD1 (6 bases). Trimming pared 1 base from V and 1 base from J, leaving 10 bases between. The V gene's germline CDR1 is KGHSH and CDR2 LQKENI. The CDR3 extends over 15 amino acids. This chain's CDR3 is CASSPQQGSQETQYF. The CDR3 region has the DNA TGTGCCAGCTCACCACAGCAGGGGTCCCAAGAGACCCAGTACTTC.

The chain employs TRBV3-1 (or the pseudogene TRBV3-2) and TRBJ2-3, with D possibly being TRBD2 (7 bases). CDR3 length equals 13 residues. CDR1 and CDR2 (germline): LGHDT, YNNKEL (reference sequence). Deletions cut 1 base from V and 13 bases from J, with 15 bases between. DNA for the CDR3: TGTGCCAGCAGCCAAGTCGTGGGGGGGCAAGAGTATTTT. Amino acids: CASSQVVGGQEYF.

As DNA, the CDR3 is TGTGCCAGCAGCAAAGGGACACCTGATTCCTACAATGAGCAGTTCTTC. Translating it yields CASSKGTPDSYNEQFF. This chain joins TRBV21-1 and TRBJ2-1; the D call of TRBD1 is as the table states it, not checked on the DNA. TRBV21-1 is termed a pseudogene. CDR3 length: 16 amino acids.

The chain uses TRBV2 and TRBJ2-7; the D gene is possibly TRBD1 (5 bases). Germline-derived CDR1 and CDR2 are SNHLY and FYNNEI. The CDR3 sequence is 13 residues long. Trimming left V 7 bases short and J 6 bases short, with 16 bases between. CDR3 coding DNA: TGTGCCAGCAAGGGCAGGGAAATAGCCGAGCAGTACGTC. It codes for CASKGREIAEQYV.

The gene calls are TRBV28 and TRBJ1-3; D ambiguous. The CDR3 runs to 15 residues. V was cut by 4 bases and J by 0 bases, with 10 bases left in between. Germline CDR1 MDHEN, CDR2 SYDVKM. CDR3 residues: CASSSLSDSGNTIYF. Written as DNA, the CDR3 is TGTGCCAGCAGTTCCCTAAGCGACTCTGGAAACACCATATATTTT.

The chain combines TRBV29-1 with TRBJ2-5; 8 nucleotides agree with TRBD2. This CDR3 spans 14 amino acids. Germline V gives CDR1 SQVTM, CDR2 ANQGSEA. Trimming at V came to 5 bases and at J to 5 bases, leaving 10 bases not matched to a gene. Here the CDR3 DNA reads TGCAGCGTTCGATTAGCGGGGCCTCGGGAGACCCAGTACTTC. It encodes CSVRLAGPRETQYF.

The chain has TRBV15 and TRBJ1-6; 7 positions match TRBD1. Trimming cost V 1 base and J 10 bases; bases outside gene matches: 7. The CDR3 totals 15 residues. Germline CDR1 reads LNHNV; CDR2 reads YYDKDF (reference sequence). The DNA of the CDR3 is TGTGCCACCAGCAGAGCAACAGGGGTGAAGTCACCCCTCCACTTT. The encoded protein is CATSRATGVKSPLHF.

This chain links TRBV2 with TRBJ2-5, with D perhaps matching TRBD1 (5 bases). The germline gives CDR1 SNHLY, CDR2 FYNNEI. The V gene lost 4 bases and the J gene lost 2 bases, with 14 bases spanning the gap. The CDR3 length is 15 residues. The DNA of the CDR3 is TGTGCCAGCAGTGTGTACCAGGGAAGGCAAGAGACCCAGTACTTC. This translates into CASSVYQGRQETQYF. The full variable domain, its missing parts supplied by reference TRBV2 and TRBJ2-5, is EPEVTQTPSHQVTQMGQEVILRCVPISNHLYFYWYRQILGQKVEFLVSFYNNEISEKSEIFDDQFSVERPDGSNFTLKIRSTKLEDSAMYFCASSVYQGRQETQYFGPGTRLLVL.

The genes are TRBV5-4 and TRBJ1-2; D remains ambiguous. Deletions cut 4 bases from V and 4 bases from J, with 11 bases between. Germline values: CDR1 SGHNT, CDR2 YYREEE (reference sequence). The CDR3 has 13 amino acids. Here the CDR3 DNA reads TGTGCCAGCAGCCCGAATGCAGGCTATGGCTACACCTTC. It is translated as CASSPNAGYGYTF. Based on the CDR3 plus reference TRBV5-4 and TRBJ1-2, the full variable domain is ETGVTQSPTHLIKTRGQQVTLRCSSQSGHNTVSWYQQALGQGPQFIFQYYREEENGRGNFPPRFSGLQFPNYSSELNVNALELDDSALYLCASSPNAGYGYTFGSGTRLTVV.

This clone was detected only once. The rearrangement links TRBV5-8 to TRBJ2-1, with TRBD2 identical over 7 bases. The germline V gene encodes CDR1 SGHTS and CDR2 YDEGEE. V lost 1 base to trimming and J lost 5 bases; unmatched junction nucleotides: 6. The CDR3 has 15 amino acids. The CDR3 bases are TGTGCCAGCAGCTTGAGCCCGACTAGCAACAATGAGCAGTTCTTC. Its translation is CASSLSPTSNNEQFF.

V gene TRBV24-1 combines with J gene TRBJ1-5; D gene ambiguous. V shed 2 bases and J shed 3 bases, with 7 bases lying between them. This CDR3 has 14 residues. CDR1 is KGHDR, CDR2 SFDVKD, per germline. CDR3 DNA: TGTGCCACCAGTGATTCTCTATTCAATCAGCCCCAGCATTTT. Amino acid sequence: CATSDSLFNQPQHF.

V is TRBV6-1 and J is TRBJ1-2, with TRBD1 matching 7 bases. The CDR3 consists of 14 residues. The ends lost 1 base at V and 14 bases at J; junction bases unmatched: 13. Germline loops: CDR1 MNHNS, CDR2 SASEGT. The DNA of the CDR3 is TGTGCCAGCAGTGAAGTGGAGCCTAACAGGGGTTCGACCTTC. Protein sequence: CASSEVEPNRGSTF.

The rearrangement uses TRBV4-3 and TRBJ1-2, with D possibly TRBD1 on 5 matching bases. The CDR3 sequence is 17 residues long. Between the trimmed V and J ends, which lost 2 bases and 8 bases, there was a span of 24 bases. CDR1 is LGHNA, CDR2 YSLEER, per germline. CDR3 nucleotide sequence: TGCGCCAGCAGCCAACTTCTTACGGACGGGGGACGGATCGGCTACACCTTC. Translating it yields CASSQLLTDGGRIGYTF.

This chain joins TRBV4-2 and TRBJ2-5, with D unresolved. Per the germline V gene, CDR1 is LGHNA and CDR2 is YNFKEQ. This CDR3 spans 15 amino acids. Trimming removed 1 base at V and 1 base at J, with 10 bases between. DNA of the CDR3: TGTGCCAGCAGCCAAGGCGTCAACCTCCAAGAGACCCAGTACTTC. Translation: CASSQGVNLQETQYF.

V and J are TRBV6-4 and TRBJ2-7; D uncertain. CDR1 is MRHNA and CDR2 is SNTAGT in the germline V gene. The length of the CDR3 is 15 residues. Trimming cost V 5 bases and J 1 base, with 15 bases left between them. CDR3 sequence (DNA): TGTGCCAGCAGTTTAGTCGGAGCTTCTTCCTACGAGCAGTACTTC. It encodes CASSLVGASSYEQYF.

J is TRBJ2-1 and V is TRBV7-2, with D tentatively TRBD1 (6 bases). The CDR3 runs to 14 residues. Germline V gene data show CDR1 as SGHTA and CDR2 as FQGNSA. The V gene lost 1 base and the J gene lost 11 bases, with 15 bases spanning the gap. In DNA, the CDR3 is TGTGCCAGCAGCTTAGAGGGGGATATATTACAGCAGTTCTTC. Protein product: CASSLEGDILQQFF.

V usage is TRBV3-1 (or the pseudogene TRBV3-2) and J usage is TRBJ2-3; TRBD2 agrees at 14 bases. From germline, CDR1 is LGHDT and CDR2 YNNKEL (reference sequence). The CDR3 totals 17 residues. With 5 bases clipped from V and 4 bases from J, the junction kept 8 bases outside the gene matches. CDR3: CASSSRRLAGGPDTQYF. CDR3 in DNA: TGTGCCAGCAGCTCCCGACGACTAGCGGGGGGGCCAGATACGCAGTATTTT.

This chain links TRBV29-1 with TRBJ1-5; D unclear. Trimming pared 7 bases from V and 0 bases from J, leaving 16 bases between. CDR1 is SQVTM, CDR2 ANQGSEA, per germline. This CDR3 region has 15 residues. DNA for the CDR3: TGCAGCGCTGGTGGCGGAGACTCTAGCAATCAGCCCCAGCATTTT. This gives the protein CSAGGGDSSNQPQHF.

This clone occurred once. V gene TRBV11-3 combines with J gene TRBJ2-5; TRBD2 aligns across 14 bases. Trimming removed 3 bases from V and 4 bases from J; junction bases left unmatched: 4. Germline V lookup: CDR1 SGHNT, CDR2 YENEEA. This CDR3 is built from 16 residues. This chain's CDR3 is CASSFGTSGGPETQYF. Written as DNA, the CDR3 is TGTGCCAGCAGCTTCGGGACTAGCGGGGGCCCAGAGACCCAGTACTTC.

Here the CDR3 reads CASDDRGNQPQHF. CDR3 nucleotide sequence: TGTGCCAGCGACGACAGGGGCAATCAGCCCCAGCATTTT. The rearrangement joins TRBV6-5 to TRBJ1-5; 7 positions agree with TRBD1. Germline-derived CDR1 and CDR2 are MNHEY and SVGAGI. After removal of 8 bases from V and 2 bases from J, the junction contained 3 bases not matched to a gene. The CDR3 spans 13 residues.

The gene calls are TRBV19 and TRBJ1-1; D is possibly TRBD1 (6 bases). CDR3 length: 15 amino acids. V gave up 4 bases and J gave up 1 base, with 13 bases separating them. Germline V gene lookup returns CDR1 LNHDA and CDR2 SQIVND (reference sequence). Here the CDR3 reads CASSRQDLPNTEAFF. The CDR3 coding sequence is TGTGCCAGTAGTAGACAGGACCTACCGAACACTGAAGCTTTCTTT.

Regarding this clone: Other DNA sequences in this sample translate to the same CDR3. The chain couples TRBV18 to TRBJ1-1; a possible D gene is TRBD1 (5 bases). The V and J ends lost 4 bases and 1 base respectively, with 10 bases between them. Germline values: CDR1 KGHSH, CDR2 LQKENI. The CDR3 has 14 residues. The CDR3 loop reads CASSLSQGNTEAFF. The DNA for the CDR3 is TGTGCCAGCTCACTTTCCCAGGGGAACACTGAAGCTTTCTTT.